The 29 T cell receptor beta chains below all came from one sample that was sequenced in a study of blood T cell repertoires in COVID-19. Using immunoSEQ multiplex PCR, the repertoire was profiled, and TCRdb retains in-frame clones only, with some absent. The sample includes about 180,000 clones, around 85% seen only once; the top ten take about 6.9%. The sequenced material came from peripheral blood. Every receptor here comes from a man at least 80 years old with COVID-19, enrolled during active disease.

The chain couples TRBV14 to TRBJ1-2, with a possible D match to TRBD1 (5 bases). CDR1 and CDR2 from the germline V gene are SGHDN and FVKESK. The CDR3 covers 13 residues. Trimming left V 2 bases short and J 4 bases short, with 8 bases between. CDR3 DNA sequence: TGTGCCAGCAGCCAAAATCAGGGCTATGGCTACACCTTC. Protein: CASSQNQGYGYTF.

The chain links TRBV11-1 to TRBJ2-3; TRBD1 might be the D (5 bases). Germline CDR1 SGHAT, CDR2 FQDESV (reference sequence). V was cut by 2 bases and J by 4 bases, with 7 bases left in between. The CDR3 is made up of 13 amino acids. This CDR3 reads CASSLMGPDTQYF. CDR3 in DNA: TGTGCCAGCAGCTTAATGGGGCCAGATACGCAGTATTTT.

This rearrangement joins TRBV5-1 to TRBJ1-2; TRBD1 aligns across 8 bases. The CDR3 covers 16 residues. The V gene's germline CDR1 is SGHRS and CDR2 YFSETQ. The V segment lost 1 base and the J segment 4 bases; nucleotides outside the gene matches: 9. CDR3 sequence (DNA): TGCGCCAGCAGCTTGTTCTCAGGGGGCGACGTCTATGGCTACACCTTC. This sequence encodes CASSLFSGGDVYGYTF. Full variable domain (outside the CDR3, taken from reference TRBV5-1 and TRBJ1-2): KAGVTQTPRYLIKTRGQQVTLSCSPISGHRSVSWYQQTPGQGLQFLFEYFSETQRNKGNFPGRFSGRQFSNSRSEMNVSTLELGDSALYLCASSLFSGGDVYGYTFGSGTRLTVV.

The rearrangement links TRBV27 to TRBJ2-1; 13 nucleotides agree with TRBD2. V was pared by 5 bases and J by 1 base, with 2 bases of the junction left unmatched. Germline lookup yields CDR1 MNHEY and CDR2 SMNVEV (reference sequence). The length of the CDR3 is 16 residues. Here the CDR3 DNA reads TGTGCCAGCAGTCCGACTAGCGGGGGGTCCTACAATGAGCAGTTCTTC. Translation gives CASSPTSGGSYNEQFF.

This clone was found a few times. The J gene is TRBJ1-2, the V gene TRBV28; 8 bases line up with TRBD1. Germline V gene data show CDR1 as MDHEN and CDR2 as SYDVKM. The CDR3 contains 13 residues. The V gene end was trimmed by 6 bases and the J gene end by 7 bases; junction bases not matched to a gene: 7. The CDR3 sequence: CASSRQGTIGYTF. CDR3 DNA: TGTGCCAGCAGCCGACAGGGGACTATTGGCTACACCTTC.

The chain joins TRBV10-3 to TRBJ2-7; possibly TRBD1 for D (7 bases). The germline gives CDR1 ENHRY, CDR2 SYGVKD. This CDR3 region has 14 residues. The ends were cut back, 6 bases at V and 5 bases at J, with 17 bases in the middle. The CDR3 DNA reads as TGTGCCATCAGCGCGGGACAGAATAACCACGAGCAGTACTTC. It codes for CAISAGQNNHEQYF.

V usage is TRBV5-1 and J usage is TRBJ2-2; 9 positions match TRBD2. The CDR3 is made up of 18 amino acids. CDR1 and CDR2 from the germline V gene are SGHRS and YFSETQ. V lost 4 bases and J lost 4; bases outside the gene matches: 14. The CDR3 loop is CASSPEGSGGLFTGELFF. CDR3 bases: TGCGCCAGCAGCCCGGAAGGTAGCGGGGGCCTTTTCACCGGGGAGCTGTTTTTT.

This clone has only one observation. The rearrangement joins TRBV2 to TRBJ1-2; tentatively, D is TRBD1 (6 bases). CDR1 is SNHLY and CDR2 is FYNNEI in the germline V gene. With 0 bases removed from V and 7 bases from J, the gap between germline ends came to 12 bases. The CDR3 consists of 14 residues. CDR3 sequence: CASSEAKGVSGYTF. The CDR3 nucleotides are TGTGCCAGCAGTGAAGCAAAGGGGGTGAGTGGCTACACCTTC.

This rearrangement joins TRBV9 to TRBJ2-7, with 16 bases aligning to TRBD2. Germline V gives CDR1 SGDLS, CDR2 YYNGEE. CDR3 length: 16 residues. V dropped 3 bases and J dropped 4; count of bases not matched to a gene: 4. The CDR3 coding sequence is TGTGCCAGCAGCGCGGGACTAGCGGGGGGGCCATACGAGCAGTACTTC. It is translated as CASSAGLAGGPYEQYF.

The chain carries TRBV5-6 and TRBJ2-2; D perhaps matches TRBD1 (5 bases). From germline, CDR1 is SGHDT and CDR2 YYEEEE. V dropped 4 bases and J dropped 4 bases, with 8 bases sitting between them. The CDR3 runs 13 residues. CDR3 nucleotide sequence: TGTGCCAGCAGCCGACAGCCCACCGGGGAGCTGTTTTTT. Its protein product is CASSRQPTGELFF.

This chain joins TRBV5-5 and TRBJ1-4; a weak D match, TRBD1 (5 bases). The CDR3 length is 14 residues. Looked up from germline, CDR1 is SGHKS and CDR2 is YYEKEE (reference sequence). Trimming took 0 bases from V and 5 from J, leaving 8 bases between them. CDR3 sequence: CASSLGDRNEKLFF. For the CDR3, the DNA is TGTGCCAGCAGCTTGGGCGACAGAAATGAAAAACTGTTTTTT.

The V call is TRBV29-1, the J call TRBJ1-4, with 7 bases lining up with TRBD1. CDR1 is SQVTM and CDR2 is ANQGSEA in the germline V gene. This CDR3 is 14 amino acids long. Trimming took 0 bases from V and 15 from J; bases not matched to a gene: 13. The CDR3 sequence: CSVEEDRIGLGVFF. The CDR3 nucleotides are TGCAGCGTTGAAGAGGACAGGATTGGGCTAGGGGTGTTTTTT. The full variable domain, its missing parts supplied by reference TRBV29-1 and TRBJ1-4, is SAVISQKPSRDICQRGTSLTIQCQVDSQVTMMFWYRQQPGQSLTLIATANQGSEATYESGFVIDKFPISRPNLTFSTLTVSNMSPEDSSIYLCSVEEDRIGLGVFFGSGTQLSVL.

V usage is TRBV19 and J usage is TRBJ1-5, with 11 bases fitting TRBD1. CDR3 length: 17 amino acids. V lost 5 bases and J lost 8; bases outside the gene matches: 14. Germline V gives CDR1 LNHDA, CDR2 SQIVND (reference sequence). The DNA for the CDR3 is TGTGCCAGTAGTTCGGGACAGGGGGATTGGATGGGGAAGCCCCAGCATTTT. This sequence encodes CASSSGQGDWMGKPQHF.

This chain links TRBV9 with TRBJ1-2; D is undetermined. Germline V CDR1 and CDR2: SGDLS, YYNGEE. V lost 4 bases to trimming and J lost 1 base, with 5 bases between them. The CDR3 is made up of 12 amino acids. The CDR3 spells CASSQNNYGYTF. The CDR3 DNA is TGTGCCAGCAGCCAGAATAACTATGGCTACACCTTC.

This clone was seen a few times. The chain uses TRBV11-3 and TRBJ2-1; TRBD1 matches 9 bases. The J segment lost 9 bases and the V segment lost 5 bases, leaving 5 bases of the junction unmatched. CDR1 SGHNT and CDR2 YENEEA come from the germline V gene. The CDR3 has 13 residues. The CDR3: CASSPGQGFEQFF. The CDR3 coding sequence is TGTGCCAGCAGCCCGGGACAGGGTTTTGAGCAGTTCTTC.

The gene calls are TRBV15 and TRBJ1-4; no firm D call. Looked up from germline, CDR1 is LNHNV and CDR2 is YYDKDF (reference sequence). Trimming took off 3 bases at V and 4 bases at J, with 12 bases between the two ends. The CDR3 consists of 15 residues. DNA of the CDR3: TGTGCCACCAGCAGCCCAACAGCGGATAATGAAAAACTGTTTTTT. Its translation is CATSSPTADNEKLFF.

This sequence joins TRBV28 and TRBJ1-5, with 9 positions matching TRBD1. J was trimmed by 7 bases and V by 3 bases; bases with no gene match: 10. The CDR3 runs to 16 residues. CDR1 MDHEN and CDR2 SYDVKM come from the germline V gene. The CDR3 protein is CASSFVGQGLQQPQHF. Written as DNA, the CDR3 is TGTGCCAGCAGTTTTGTGGGACAGGGCCTGCAGCAGCCCCAGCATTTT.

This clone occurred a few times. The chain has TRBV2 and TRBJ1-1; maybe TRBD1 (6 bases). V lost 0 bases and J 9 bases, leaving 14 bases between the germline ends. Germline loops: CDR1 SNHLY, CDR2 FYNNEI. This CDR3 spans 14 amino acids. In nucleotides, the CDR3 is TGTGCCAGCAGTGAAGCGAACCCGGGACAACAAGCTTTCTTT. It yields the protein CASSEANPGQQAFF. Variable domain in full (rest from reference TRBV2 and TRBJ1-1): EPEVTQTPSHQVTQMGQEVILRCVPISNHLYFYWYRQILGQKVEFLVSFYNNEISEKSEIFDDQFSVERPDGSNFTLKIRSTKLEDSAMYFCASSEANPGQQAFFGQGTRLTVV.

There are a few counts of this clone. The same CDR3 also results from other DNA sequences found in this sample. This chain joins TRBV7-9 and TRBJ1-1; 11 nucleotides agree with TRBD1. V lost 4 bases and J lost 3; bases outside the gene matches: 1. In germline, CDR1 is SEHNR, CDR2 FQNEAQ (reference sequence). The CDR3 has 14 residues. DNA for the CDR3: TGTGCCAGCAGCTCGGGACAGGGGGACACTGAAGCTTTCTTT. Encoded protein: CASSSGQGDTEAFF.

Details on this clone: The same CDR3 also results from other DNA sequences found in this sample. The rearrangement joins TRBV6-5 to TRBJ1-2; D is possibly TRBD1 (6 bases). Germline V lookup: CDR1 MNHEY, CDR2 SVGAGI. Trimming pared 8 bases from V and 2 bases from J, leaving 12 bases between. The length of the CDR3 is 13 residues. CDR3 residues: CASSLGQNYGYTF. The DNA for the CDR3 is TGTGCCAGCTCGCTTGGACAGAACTATGGCTACACCTTC.

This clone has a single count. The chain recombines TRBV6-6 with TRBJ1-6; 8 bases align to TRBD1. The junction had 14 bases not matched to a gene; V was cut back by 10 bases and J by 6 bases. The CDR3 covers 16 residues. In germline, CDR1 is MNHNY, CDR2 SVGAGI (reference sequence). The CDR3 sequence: CATDLGQGIGNSPLHF. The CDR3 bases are TGTGCCACCGACCTAGGACAGGGAATCGGTAATTCACCCCTCCACTTT.

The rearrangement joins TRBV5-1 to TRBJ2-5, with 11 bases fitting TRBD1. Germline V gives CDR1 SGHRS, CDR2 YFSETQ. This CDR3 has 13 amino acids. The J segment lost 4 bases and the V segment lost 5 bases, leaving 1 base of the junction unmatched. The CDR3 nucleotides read TGCGCCAGCAGTGGACAGGGGGCAGAGACCCAGTACTTC. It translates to CASSGQGAETQYF. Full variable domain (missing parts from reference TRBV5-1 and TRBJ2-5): KAGVTQTPRYLIKTRGQQVTLSCSPISGHRSVSWYQQTPGQGLQFLFEYFSETQRNKGNFPGRFSGRQFSNSRSEMNVSTLELGDSALYLCASSGQGAETQYFGPGTRLLVL.

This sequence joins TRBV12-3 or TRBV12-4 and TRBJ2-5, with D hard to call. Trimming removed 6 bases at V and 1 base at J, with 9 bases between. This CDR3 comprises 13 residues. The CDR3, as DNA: TGTGCCAGCAGCCTCAGTTCCCAAGAGACCCAGTACTTC. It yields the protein CASSLSSQETQYF.

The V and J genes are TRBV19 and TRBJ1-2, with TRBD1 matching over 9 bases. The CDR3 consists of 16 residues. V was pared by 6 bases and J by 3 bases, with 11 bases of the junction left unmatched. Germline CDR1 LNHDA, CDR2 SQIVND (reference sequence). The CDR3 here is CASSPGTGTNYYGYTF. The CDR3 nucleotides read TGTGCCAGTAGCCCCGGGACAGGGACTAACTACTATGGCTACACCTTC.

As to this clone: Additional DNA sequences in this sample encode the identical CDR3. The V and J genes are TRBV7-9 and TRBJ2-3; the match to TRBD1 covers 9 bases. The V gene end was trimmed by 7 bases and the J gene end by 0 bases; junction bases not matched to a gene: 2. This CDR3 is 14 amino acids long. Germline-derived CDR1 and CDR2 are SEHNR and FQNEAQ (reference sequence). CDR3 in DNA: TGTGCCAGCACCGGGACAGGGAGCACAGATACGCAGTATTTT. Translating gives CASTGTGSTDTQYF.

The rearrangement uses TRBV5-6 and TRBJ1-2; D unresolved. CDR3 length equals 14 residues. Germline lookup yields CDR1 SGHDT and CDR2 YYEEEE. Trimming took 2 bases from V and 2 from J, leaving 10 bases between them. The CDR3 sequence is CASSFAGRNYGYTF. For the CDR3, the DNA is TGTGCCAGCAGCTTCGCGGGCCGCAACTATGGCTACACCTTC.

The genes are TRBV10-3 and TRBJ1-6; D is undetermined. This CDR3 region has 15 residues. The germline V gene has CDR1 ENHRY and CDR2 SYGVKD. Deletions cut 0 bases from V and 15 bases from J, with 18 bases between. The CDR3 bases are TGTGCCATCAGTGAGTCGACAATGGCGATTGAAGTCCTCCACTTT. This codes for CAISESTMAIEVLHF.

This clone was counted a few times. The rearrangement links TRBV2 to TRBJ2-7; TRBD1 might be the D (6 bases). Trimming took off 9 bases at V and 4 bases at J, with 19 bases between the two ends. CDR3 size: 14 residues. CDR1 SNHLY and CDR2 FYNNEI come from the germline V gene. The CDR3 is CASSKETGAYEQYF. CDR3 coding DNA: TGTGCCAGTTCGAAGGAGACAGGTGCTTACGAGCAGTACTTC.

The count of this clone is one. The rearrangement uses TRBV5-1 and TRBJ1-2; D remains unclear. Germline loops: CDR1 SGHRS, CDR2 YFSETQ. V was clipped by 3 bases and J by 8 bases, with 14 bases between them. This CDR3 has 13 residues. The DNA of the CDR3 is TGCGCCAGCAGCTCCACGGGAATCTACGGCTACACCTTC. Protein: CASSSTGIYGYTF.